The 24 T cell receptor beta chains below come from one sample, sequenced in a study of T cell responses to AZD1222 COVID-19 vaccine. Using immunoSEQ multiplex PCR, the repertoire was profiled, and TCRdb retains in-frame clones only, with some absent. The sample data list 150,000 or so clones. Material for sequencing was peripheral blood. The receptors stem from an adult in good health.

The chain links TRBV28 to TRBJ2-2; 7 bases fit TRBD1. The germline gives CDR1 MDHEN, CDR2 SYDVKM. V lost 5 bases to trimming and J lost 0 bases; unmatched junction nucleotides: 12. The CDR3 is made up of 18 amino acids. CDR3: CASSRPGQDPPNTGELFF. In DNA form, the CDR3 reads TGTGCCAGCAGTCGACCTGGACAGGATCCTCCGAACACCGGGGAGCTGTTTTTT.

V usage is TRBV10-1 and J usage is TRBJ2-2, with D possibly TRBD1 on 5 matching bases. Germline V gene data show CDR1 as WNHNN and CDR2 as SYGVQD (reference sequence). The CDR3 loop spans 13 amino acids. Trimming took off 5 bases at V and 6 bases at J, with 10 bases between the two ends. The CDR3 nucleotides read TGCGCCAGCAGTAATGGGGCGTCCGGGGAGCTGTTTTTT. It specifies CASSNGASGELFF.

This chain links TRBV3-1 (or the pseudogene TRBV3-2) with TRBJ1-2, with D perhaps matching TRBD1 (6 bases). This CDR3 spans 16 amino acids. CDR1 and CDR2 from the germline V gene are LGHDT and YNNKEL (reference sequence). V was shortened by 0 bases and J by 4 bases, with 15 bases between the two germline ends. CDR3 bases: TGTGCCAGCAGCCAAGAGTCAGGGGTAGGGTTCTATGGCTACACCTTC. Translated: CASSQESGVGFYGYTF.

This sequence joins TRBV5-6 and TRBJ1-2; TRBD1 is a possible D gene (5 bases). The V and J ends lost 0 bases and 4 bases respectively, with 19 bases between them. Germline CDR1 reads SGHDT; CDR2 reads YYEEEE. CDR3 size: 17 residues. CDR3 nucleotides: TGTGCCAGCAGCTTGGAGGGGTCCCCAGATTTTTCCTATGGCTACACCTTC. Protein product: CASSLEGSPDFSYGYTF.

The V call is TRBV11-3, the J call TRBJ1-3; TRBD1 might be the D (5 bases). The CDR3 contains 18 residues. Germline V CDR1 and CDR2: SGHNT, YENEEA. Trimming took off 5 bases at V and 0 bases at J, with 20 bases between the two ends. The CDR3 protein is CASSLVPGRRISGNTIYF. CDR3 DNA sequence: TGTGCCAGCAGCCTAGTCCCGGGACGGAGAATCTCTGGAAACACCATATATTTT.

This rearrangement joins TRBV6-2 or TRBV6-3 to TRBJ2-7, with 7 bases identical to TRBD2. Losses at the gene ends were 1 base for V and 0 bases for J; bases not matched to a gene: 3. The CDR3 covers 15 residues. Germline V gene sequence: CDR1 MNHEY, CDR2 SVGEGT. CDR3: CASSYWGGTSYEQYF. The CDR3 nucleotides are TGTGCCAGCAGTTACTGGGGGGGGACCTCCTACGAGCAGTACTTC.

This chain uses TRBV30 with TRBJ1-6; 8 bases align to TRBD1. Per the germline V gene, CDR1 is GTSNPN and CDR2 is SVGIG (reference sequence). V dropped 7 bases and J dropped 7; count of bases not matched to a gene: 6. The CDR3 is 13 residues long. The CDR3, as DNA: TGTGCCTCATCGACAGGGGACAATTCACCCCTCCACTTT. Its translation is CASSTGDNSPLHF.

The genes are TRBV2 and TRBJ2-5, with TRBD2 matching 14 bases. Unmatched junction bases numbered 6, after V lost 8 bases and J lost 4 bases. Germline V gives CDR1 SNHLY, CDR2 FYNNEI. CDR3 length: 15 amino acids. CDR3 region: CASGLGLAGGETQYF. In DNA form, the CDR3 reads TGTGCCAGCGGGCTTGGACTAGCGGGGGGAGAGACCCAGTACTTC.

The chain employs TRBV3-1 (or the pseudogene TRBV3-2) and TRBJ1-1, with a weak D call TRBD1 (5 bases). The CDR3 is made up of 16 amino acids. Germline CDR1 and CDR2: LGHDT and YNNKEL (reference sequence). V dropped 0 bases and J dropped 3 bases, with 14 bases sitting between them. CDR3 DNA: TGTGCCAGCAGCCAAGATGGGCCAGGGCGGCACACTGAAGCTTTCTTT. Protein: CASSQDGPGRHTEAFF.

The chain is built from TRBV29-1 and TRBJ1-1; D is perhaps TRBD1 (5 bases). CDR1 and CDR2 from the germline V gene are SQVTM and ANQGSEA. The CDR3 contains 12 residues. Trimming removed 3 bases from V and 3 bases from J, with 8 bases in between. The CDR3 nucleotides are TGCAGCGTTGATTCAGGGCACACTGAAGCTTTCTTT. Protein: CSVDSGHTEAFF.

The chain has TRBV14 and TRBJ1-4; D is perhaps TRBD1 (5 bases). The CDR3 is made up of 13 amino acids. CDR1 is SGHDN, CDR2 FVKESK, per germline. V lost 6 bases, J lost 8 bases, and 13 bases lay in between. CDR3 in amino acids: CASSPNWGEKLFF. Here the CDR3 DNA reads TGTGCCAGCAGTCCGAACTGGGGGGAAAAACTGTTTTTT.

This rearrangement joins TRBV19 to TRBJ1-1; D is ambiguous. V lost 4 bases and J lost 1, with 13 bases in between. The length of the CDR3 is 15 residues. The V gene's germline CDR1 is LNHDA and CDR2 SQIVND (reference sequence). The DNA for the CDR3 is TGTGCCAGTAGTAATCGGTCAGGAAGGAACACTGAAGCTTTCTTT. It specifies CASSNRSGRNTEAFF.

The CDR3 DNA follows: TGTGCCAGCAGCAAAGTGGTACCCGGGACTTACGGATACGAGCAGTACTTC. Translating gives CASSKVVPGTYGYEQYF. V is TRBV7-2 and J is TRBJ2-7, with a tentative D call TRBD2 (6 bases). CDR1 is SGHTA and CDR2 is FQGNSA in the germline V gene. V shed 5 bases and J shed 4 bases, with 24 bases lying between them. The CDR3 extends over 17 amino acids.

The V and J genes are TRBV6-6 and TRBJ2-1; perhaps TRBD2 as D (7 bases). The ends were cut back, 7 bases at V and 7 bases at J, with 17 bases in the middle. The CDR3 totals 14 residues. Germline V gives CDR1 MNHNY, CDR2 SVGAGI (reference sequence). This CDR3 reads CASNEGGGNNEQFF. In DNA, the CDR3 is TGTGCCAGCAACGAGGGGGGGGGAAATAATGAGCAGTTCTTC.

This chain connects TRBV5-4 to TRBJ2-1, with TRBD2 identical over 9 bases. This CDR3 is built from 17 residues. Germline V gives CDR1 SGHNT, CDR2 YYREEE (reference sequence). V lost 4 bases to trimming and J lost 3 bases; unmatched junction nucleotides: 11. The CDR3 sequence is CASSEQRLAVVYNEQFF. The CDR3 bases are TGTGCCAGCAGCGAACAACGACTAGCGGTAGTCTACAATGAGCAGTTCTTC.

This chain links TRBV30 with TRBJ1-2, with D possibly being TRBD1 (6 bases). The length of the CDR3 is 17 residues. The germline V gene has CDR1 GTSNPN and CDR2 SVGIG (reference sequence). V gave up 2 bases and J gave up 5 bases, with 24 bases separating them. Written as DNA, the CDR3 is TGTGCCTGGAGTAGCAGGGGCGCCGTCTTGGTGGGGTATGGCTACACCTTC. The encoded protein is CAWSSRGAVLVGYGYTF.

The chain is built from TRBV19 and TRBJ1-1; tentative D call: TRBD1 (5 bases). This CDR3 contains 11 residues. Trimming took 7 bases from V and 6 from J, leaving 9 bases between them. CDR1 is LNHDA, CDR2 SQIVND, per germline (reference sequence). The CDR3 protein is CASIGTAEAFF. In DNA form, the CDR3 reads TGTGCCAGTATCGGGACTGCTGAAGCTTTCTTT.

V usage is TRBV28 and J usage is TRBJ1-2; D unclear. The V end lost 6 bases, the J end lost 4 bases, and 12 bases lay between the germline ends. Germline V gives CDR1 MDHEN, CDR2 SYDVKM. This CDR3 has 13 amino acids. The CDR3 nucleotides read TGTGCCAGCAGGGGCGCCGCTAGCTATGGCTACACCTTC. Its protein product is CASRGAASYGYTF.

The chain is built from TRBV4-1 and TRBJ1-4; D perhaps matches TRBD1 (6 bases). The ends were cut back, 1 base at V and 3 bases at J, with 12 bases in the middle. The CDR3 is made up of 16 amino acids. Germline CDR1 reads MGHRA; CDR2 reads YSYEKL. CDR3 sequence (DNA): TGCGCCAGCAGCCAAGTGGGGGGCATATCTAATGAAAAACTGTTTTTT. Translated, it gives CASSQVGGISNEKLFF.

V usage is TRBV7-9 and J usage is TRBJ2-4; D may be TRBD1 (5 bases). The CDR3 has 17 residues. V shed 5 bases and J shed 6 bases, with 23 bases lying between them. Germline lookup yields CDR1 SEHNR and CDR2 FQNEAQ (reference sequence). Written as DNA, the CDR3 is TGTGCCAGCAGCGGGGAACGGGCAGGGCGCCTCAGAAACATTCAGTACTTC. Amino acid sequence: CASSGERAGRLRNIQYF.

The chain recombines TRBV5-1 with TRBJ1-5; D not certain. With 0 bases removed from V and 6 bases from J, the gap between germline ends came to 10 bases. Germline V lookup: CDR1 SGHRS, CDR2 YFSETQ. The CDR3 totals 14 residues. CDR3 sequence: CASSLDGVGQPQHF. Here the CDR3 DNA reads TGCGCCAGCAGCTTGGACGGGGTGGGTCAGCCCCAGCATTTT. Looking up the rest from reference TRBV5-1 and TRBJ1-5 gives the full variable domain: KAGVTQTPRYLIKTRGQQVTLSCSPISGHRSVSWYQQTPGQGLQFLFEYFSETQRNKGNFPGRFSGRQFSNSRSEMNVSTLELGDSALYLCASSLDGVGQPQHFGDGTRLSIL.

This chain joins TRBV4-1 and TRBJ1-5; the D is unclear. V was pared by 5 bases and J by 4 bases, with 12 bases between. The CDR3 covers 14 residues. CDR1 MGHRA and CDR2 YSYEKL come from the germline V gene. This CDR3 reads CASSYTTGNQPQHF. Written as DNA, the CDR3 is TGCGCCAGCAGCTACACGACGGGGAATCAGCCCCAGCATTTT.

The chain links TRBV4-1 to TRBJ2-2, with 16 bases matching TRBD2. Trimming took 0 bases from V and 6 from J; bases not matched to a gene: 4. Looked up from germline, CDR1 is MGHRA and CDR2 is YSYEKL. CDR3 size: 18 residues. In nucleotides, the CDR3 is TGCGCCAGCAGCCAAGATGGGACTAGCGGGGGGGCCGCCGGGGAGCTGTTTTTT. Translated, it gives CASSQDGTSGGAAGELFF.

The chain has TRBV5-4 and TRBJ1-2; 9 bases agree with TRBD1. The germline gives CDR1 SGHNT, CDR2 YYREEE (reference sequence). V shed 4 bases, J shed 1 base, and the junction held 2 bases outside the gene matches. This CDR3 comprises 14 residues. CDR3 protein: CASSPDRGNYGYTF. The CDR3 DNA reads as TGTGCCAGCAGCCCGGACAGGGGTAACTATGGCTACACCTTC.